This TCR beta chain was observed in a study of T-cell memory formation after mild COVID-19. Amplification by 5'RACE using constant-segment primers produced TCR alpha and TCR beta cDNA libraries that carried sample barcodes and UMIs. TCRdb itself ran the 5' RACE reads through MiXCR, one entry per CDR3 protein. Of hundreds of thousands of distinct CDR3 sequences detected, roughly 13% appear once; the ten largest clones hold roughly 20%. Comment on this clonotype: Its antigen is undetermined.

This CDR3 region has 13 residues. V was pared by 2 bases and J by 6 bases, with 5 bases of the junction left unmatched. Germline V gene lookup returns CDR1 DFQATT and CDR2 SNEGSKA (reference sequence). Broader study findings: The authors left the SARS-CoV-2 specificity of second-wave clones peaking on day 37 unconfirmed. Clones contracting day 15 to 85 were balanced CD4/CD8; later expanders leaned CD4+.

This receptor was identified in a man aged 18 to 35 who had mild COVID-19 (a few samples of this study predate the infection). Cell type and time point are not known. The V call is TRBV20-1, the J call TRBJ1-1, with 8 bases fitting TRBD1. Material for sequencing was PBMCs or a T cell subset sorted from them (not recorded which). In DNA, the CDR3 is TGCAGTGCTAGACGCCCAGGGGGCTCTGAAGCTTTCTTT. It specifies CSARRPGGSEAFF.